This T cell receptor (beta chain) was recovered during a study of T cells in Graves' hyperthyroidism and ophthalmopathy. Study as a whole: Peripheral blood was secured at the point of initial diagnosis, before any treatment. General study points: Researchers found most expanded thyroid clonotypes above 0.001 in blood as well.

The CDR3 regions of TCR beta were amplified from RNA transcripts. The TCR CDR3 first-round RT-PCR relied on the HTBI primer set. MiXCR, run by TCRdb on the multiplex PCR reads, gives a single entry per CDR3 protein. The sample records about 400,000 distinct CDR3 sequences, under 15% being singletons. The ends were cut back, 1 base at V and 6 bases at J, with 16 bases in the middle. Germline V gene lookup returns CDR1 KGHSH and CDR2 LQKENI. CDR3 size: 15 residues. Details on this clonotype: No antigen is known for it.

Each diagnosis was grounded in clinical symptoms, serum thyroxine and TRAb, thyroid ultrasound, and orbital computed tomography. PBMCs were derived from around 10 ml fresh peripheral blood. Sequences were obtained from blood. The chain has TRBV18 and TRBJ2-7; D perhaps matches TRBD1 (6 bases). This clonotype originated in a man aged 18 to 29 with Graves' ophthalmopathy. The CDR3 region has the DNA TGTGCCAGCTCACCACTGGCGTCAGGGGATGTCGAGCAGTACTTC. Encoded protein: CASSPLASGDVEQYF.